This is a list of T cell receptor beta chains from one sample in a study of CD8 T cells in Susac syndrome. TCRdb processed the immunoSEQ multiplex PCR reads anew with MiXCR; each CDR3 protein has one entry. The sample includes 150,000 to 200,000 distinct CDR3 sequences, about 96% of them seen just once. Sequencing input: CD4+ T cells from PBMCs. The receptor set was obtained from a human donor with Susac syndrome. Both conserved end residues are part of each CDR3. A D gene is named only where the DNA matches it firmly. Clone size appears in some rows only: once, few, many, or a class for an expanded clone.

V gene,D gene,clone size,J gene,CDR3 DNA,CDR3 protein
TRBV6-1,NA,NA,TRBJ2-5,TGTGCCAGCAGCGACGCCGGGGAGACCCAGTACTTC,CASSDAGETQYF
TRBV2,NA,once,TRBJ2-2,TGTGCCAGCAGTGAATGGCGTAGCGTCGGGGAGCTGTTTTTT,CASSEWRSVGELFF
TRBV28,NA,once,TRBJ2-7,TGTGCCACCAGCCCACCGGTGTTCTACGAGCAGTACTTC,CATSPPVFYEQYF
TRBV20-1,NA,NA,TRBJ2-4,TGCAGTGCTAGTACGGGGAGGCTGACCAAAAACATTCAGTACTTC,CSASTGRLTKNIQYF
TRBV20-1,NA,once,TRBJ1-4,TGCAGTGCTAGCTTGCAAGGGTATGAAAAACTGTTTTTT,CSASLQGYEKLFF
TRBV3-1,NA,NA,TRBJ1-1,TGTGCCAGCAGCCAAATCGTCGGGGGTTCCTTGAACACTGAAGCTTTCTTT,CASSQIVGGSLNTEAFF
TRBV3-1,NA,NA,TRBJ2-1,TGTGCCAGCAGCCGCTTAGGCTCCTACAATGAGCAGTTCTTC,CASSRLGSYNEQFF
TRBV28,TRBD2,NA,TRBJ2-3,TGTGCCAGCAGTTCAGCGGGAGAGGGAACAGATACGCAGTATTTT,CASSSAGEGTDTQYF
TRBV27,NA,NA,TRBJ2-5,TGTGCCAGCAGTCCCGACTACACCAGGGAGACCCAGTACTTC,CASSPDYTRETQYF
TRBV4-1,NA,once,TRBJ2-7,TGCGCCAGCAGCCAAGGAGTGCAGGACTACGAGCAGTACTTC,CASSQGVQDYEQYF
TRBV4-3,NA,NA,TRBJ2-3,TGCGCCAGCAGCGTTTTGTATCGGGGTTCTAGCACAGATACGCAGTATTTT,CASSVLYRGSSTDTQYF
TRBV30,TRBD2,NA,TRBJ2-7,TGTGCCTGGAGTAAAAGCGGGACTTACGAGCAGTATTTC,CAWSKSGTYEQYF
TRBV12-3/TRBV12-4,NA,once,TRBJ2-5,TGTGCCAGCAGTATTAAAGAGACCCAGTACTTC,CASSIKETQYF
TRBV28,NA,NA,TRBJ2-4,TGTGCCAGCAGTTTATGGCAGGGAGGTAACATTCAGTACTTC,CASSLWQGGNIQYF
TRBV20-1,TRBD2,NA,TRBJ2-3,TGCAGTGCTAGGCGGGGGGGGGCAGATACGCAGTATTTT,CSARRGGADTQYF
TRBV5-4,TRBD2,NA,TRBJ2-3,TGTGCCAGCAGCTCTCTAGCGGGAGGGGAAGATACGCAGTATTTT,CASSSLAGGEDTQYF
TRBV29-1,NA,NA,TRBJ2-3,TGCAGCGTTGAAGGGGATTCGGATACGCAGTATTTT,CSVEGDSDTQYF
TRBV5-4,TRBD2,once,TRBJ2-5,TGTGCCAGCAGCCCCAGCGGGGTCGCAGAGACCCAGTACTTC,CASSPSGVAETQYF
TRBV3-1,TRBD1,NA,TRBJ1-4,TGTGCCAGCAGCCGACAGGGGGCGGATGAAAAACTGTTTTTT,CASSRQGADEKLFF